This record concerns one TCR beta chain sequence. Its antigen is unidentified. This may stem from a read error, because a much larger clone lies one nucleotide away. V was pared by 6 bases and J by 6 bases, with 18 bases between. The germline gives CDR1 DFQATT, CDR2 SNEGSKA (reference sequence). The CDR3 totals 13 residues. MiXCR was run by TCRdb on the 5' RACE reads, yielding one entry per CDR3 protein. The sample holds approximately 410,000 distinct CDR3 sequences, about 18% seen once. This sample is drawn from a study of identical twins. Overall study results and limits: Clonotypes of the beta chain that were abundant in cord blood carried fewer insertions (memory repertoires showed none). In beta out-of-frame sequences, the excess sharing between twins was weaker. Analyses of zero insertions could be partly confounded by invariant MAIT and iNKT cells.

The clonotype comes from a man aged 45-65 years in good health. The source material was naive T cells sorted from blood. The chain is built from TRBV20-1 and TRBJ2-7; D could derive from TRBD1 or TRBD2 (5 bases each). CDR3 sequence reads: CSAPYTGQSEQYF. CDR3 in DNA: TGCAGTGCCCCCTACACGGGGCAATCCGAGCAGTACTTC.